Given below is one T cell receptor beta chain in context. Its antigen is still unknown. The immunoSEQ assay was v3. Each library reached about 2 million read pairs, or 5-6 million at deep level. The method was immunoSEQ multiplex PCR; TCRdb's version includes in-frame clones alone and lacks a portion of them. The top ten clones hold 4% to 6% of a sample with approximately 47,000 clones, 65% to 90% of them seen once. Time point: pre-treatment sample, taken before nivolumab and TIL therapy. This sample was included in a study of TIL therapy for anti-PD-1-resistant metastatic lung cancer. Study details: Median tumor PD-L1 proportion score was about 6%. Most patients had lung adenocarcinoma. The study, taken as a whole, reports: The cohort had more treatment-naive, never-smoker and oncogene-addicted patients than typical.

This specimen consisted of blood, obtained at baseline. The TCR sequence derives from a person aged 25 to 80 with non-small cell lung cancer.

The CDR3 protein is CASSPTSGRAYEQYF. The CDR3 nucleotides are TGTGCCAGCAGCCCCACCAGCGGGAGGGCCTACGAGCAGTACTTC. This chain connects TRBV27 to TRBJ2-7; TRBD2 matches 10 bases. The CDR3 length is 15 residues. Germline-derived CDR1 and CDR2 are MNHEY and SMNVEV (reference sequence). Trimming cost V 6 bases and J 2 bases; bases outside gene matches: 7.